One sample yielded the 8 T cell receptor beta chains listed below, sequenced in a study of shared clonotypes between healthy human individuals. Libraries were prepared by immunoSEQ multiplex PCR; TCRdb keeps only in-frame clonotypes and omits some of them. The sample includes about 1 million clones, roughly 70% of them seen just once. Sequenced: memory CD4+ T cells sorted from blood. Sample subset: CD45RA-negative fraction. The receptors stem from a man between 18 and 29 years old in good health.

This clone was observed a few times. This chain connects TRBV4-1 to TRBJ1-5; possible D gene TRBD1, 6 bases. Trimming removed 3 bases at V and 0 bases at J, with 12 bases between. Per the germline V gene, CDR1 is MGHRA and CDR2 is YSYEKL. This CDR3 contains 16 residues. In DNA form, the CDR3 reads TGCGCCAGCAGCCAGAGGGGGGGCGATAGCAATCAGCCCCAGCATTTT. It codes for CASSQRGGDSNQPQHF.

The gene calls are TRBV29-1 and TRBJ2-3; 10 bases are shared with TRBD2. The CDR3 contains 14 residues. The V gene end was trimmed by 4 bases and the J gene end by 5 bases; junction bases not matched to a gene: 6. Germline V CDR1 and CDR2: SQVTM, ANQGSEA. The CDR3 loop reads CSVVGLAAGDTQYF. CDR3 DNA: TGCAGCGTTGTAGGACTAGCGGCGGGAGATACGCAGTATTTT.

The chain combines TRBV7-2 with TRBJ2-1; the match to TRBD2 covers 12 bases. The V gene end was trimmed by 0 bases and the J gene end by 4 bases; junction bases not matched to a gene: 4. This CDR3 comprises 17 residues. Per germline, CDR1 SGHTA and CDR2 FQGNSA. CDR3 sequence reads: CASSLATSGGGYNEQFF. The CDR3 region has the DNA TGTGCCAGCAGCTTAGCGACTAGCGGGGGCGGGTACAATGAGCAGTTCTTC. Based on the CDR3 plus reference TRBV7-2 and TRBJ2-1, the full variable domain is GAGVSQSPSNKVTEKGKDVELRCDPISGHTALYWYRQSLGQGLEFLIYFQGNSAPDKSGLPSDRFSAERTGGSVSTLTIQRTQQEDSAVYLCASSLATSGGGYNEQFFGPGTRLTVL.

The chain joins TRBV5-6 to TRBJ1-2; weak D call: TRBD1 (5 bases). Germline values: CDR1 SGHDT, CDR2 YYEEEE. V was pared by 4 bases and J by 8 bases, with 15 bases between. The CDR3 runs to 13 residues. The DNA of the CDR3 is TGTGCCAGCAGCCCGGGACCGGGTTTAGGCTACACCTTC. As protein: CASSPGPGLGYTF.

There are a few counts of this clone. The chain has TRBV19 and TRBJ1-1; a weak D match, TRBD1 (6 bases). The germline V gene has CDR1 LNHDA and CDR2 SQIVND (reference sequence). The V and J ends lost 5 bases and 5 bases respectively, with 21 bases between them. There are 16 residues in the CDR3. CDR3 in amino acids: CASSLHRDGRETEAFF. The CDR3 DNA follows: TGTGCCAGTAGTCTACACAGGGACGGTCGTGAGACTGAAGCTTTCTTT.

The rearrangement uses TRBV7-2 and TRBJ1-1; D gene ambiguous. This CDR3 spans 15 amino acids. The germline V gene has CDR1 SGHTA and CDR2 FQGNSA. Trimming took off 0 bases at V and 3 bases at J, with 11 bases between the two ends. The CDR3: CASSLAPRPDTEAFF. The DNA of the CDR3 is TGTGCCAGCAGCTTAGCCCCCCGGCCCGACACTGAAGCTTTCTTT. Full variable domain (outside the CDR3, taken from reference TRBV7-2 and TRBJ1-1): GAGVSQSPSNKVTEKGKDVELRCDPISGHTALYWYRQSLGQGLEFLIYFQGNSAPDKSGLPSDRFSAERTGGSVSTLTIQRTQQEDSAVYLCASSLAPRPDTEAFFGQGTRLTVV.

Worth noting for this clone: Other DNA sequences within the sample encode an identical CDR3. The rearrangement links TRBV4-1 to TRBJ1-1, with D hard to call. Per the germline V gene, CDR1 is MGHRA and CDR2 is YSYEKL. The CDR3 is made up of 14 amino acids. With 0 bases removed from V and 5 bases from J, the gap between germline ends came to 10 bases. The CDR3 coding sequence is TGCGCCAGCAGCCAAGATCGTGGGAGGACTGAAGCTTTCTTT. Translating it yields CASSQDRGRTEAFF.

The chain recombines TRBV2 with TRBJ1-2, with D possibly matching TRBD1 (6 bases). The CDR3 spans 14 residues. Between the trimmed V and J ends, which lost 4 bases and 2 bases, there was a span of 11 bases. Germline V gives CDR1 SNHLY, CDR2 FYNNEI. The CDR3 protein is CASSVGARNYGYTF. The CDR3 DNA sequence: TGTGCCAGCAGTGTGGGGGCCCGGAACTATGGCTACACCTTC.